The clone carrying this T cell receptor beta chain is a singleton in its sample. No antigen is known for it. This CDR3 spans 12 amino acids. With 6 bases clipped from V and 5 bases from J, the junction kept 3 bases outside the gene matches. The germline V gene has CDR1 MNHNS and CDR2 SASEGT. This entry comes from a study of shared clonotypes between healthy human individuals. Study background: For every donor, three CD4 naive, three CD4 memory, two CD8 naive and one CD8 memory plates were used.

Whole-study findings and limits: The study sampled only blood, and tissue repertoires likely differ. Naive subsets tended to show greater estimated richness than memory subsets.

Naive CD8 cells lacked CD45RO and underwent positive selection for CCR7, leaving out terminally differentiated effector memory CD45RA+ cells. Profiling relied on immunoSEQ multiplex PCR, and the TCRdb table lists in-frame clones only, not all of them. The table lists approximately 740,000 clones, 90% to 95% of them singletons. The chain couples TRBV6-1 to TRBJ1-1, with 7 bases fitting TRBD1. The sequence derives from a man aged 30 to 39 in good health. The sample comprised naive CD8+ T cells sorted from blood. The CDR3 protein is CASRRQGTEAFF. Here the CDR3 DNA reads TGTGCCAGCAGGAGACAGGGAACTGAAGCTTTCTTT.